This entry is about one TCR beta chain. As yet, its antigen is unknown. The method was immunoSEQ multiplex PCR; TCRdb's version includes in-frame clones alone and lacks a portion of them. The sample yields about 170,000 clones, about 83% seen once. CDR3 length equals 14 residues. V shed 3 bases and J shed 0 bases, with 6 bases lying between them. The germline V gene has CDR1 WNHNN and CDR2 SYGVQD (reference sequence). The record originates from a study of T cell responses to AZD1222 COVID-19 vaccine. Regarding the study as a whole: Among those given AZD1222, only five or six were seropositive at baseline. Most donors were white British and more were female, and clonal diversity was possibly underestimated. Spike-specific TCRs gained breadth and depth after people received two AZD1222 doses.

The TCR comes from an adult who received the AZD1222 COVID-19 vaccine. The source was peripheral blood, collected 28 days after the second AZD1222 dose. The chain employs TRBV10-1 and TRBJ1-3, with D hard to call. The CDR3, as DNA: TGCGCCAGCAGTGATGGGGACTCTGGAAACACCATATATTTT. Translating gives CASSDGDSGNTIYF.